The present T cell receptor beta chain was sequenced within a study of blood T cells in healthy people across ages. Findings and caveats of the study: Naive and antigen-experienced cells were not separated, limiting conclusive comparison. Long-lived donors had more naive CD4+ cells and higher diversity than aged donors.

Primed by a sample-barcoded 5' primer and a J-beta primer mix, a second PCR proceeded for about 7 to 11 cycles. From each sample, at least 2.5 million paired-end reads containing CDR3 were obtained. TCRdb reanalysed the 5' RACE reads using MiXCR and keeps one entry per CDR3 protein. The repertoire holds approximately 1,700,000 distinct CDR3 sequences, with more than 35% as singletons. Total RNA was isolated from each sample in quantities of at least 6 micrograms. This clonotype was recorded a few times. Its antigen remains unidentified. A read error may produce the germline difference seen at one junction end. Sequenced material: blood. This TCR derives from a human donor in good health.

Here the CDR3 DNA reads TGCGCCAACAGCCAAGATCACGGGGACTACGAGCAGTACTTC. This sequence encodes CANSQDHGDYEQYF. The genes are TRBV4-1 and TRBJ2-4, with D possibly TRBD2 on 5 matching bases. The J call is uncertain, as TRBJ2-7 better fits the DNA end. The CDR3 runs to 14 residues. CDR1 and CDR2 from the germline V gene are MGHRA and YSYEKL.